This T cell receptor beta chain comes out of a study of shared clonotypes between healthy human individuals. Study as a whole: There were three CD4 naive, three CD4 memory, two CD8 naive and one CD8 memory plates per donor.

Assay: immunoSEQ multiplex PCR; the TCRdb copy retains only in-frame clones and omits some. The table has roughly 2.2 million clones, 80% to 95% seen once; the top ten hold 0.39%. Notes on the study in general: Blood was the only sampled material, and tissue repertoires likely differ.

Comments on this clone: The target antigen is unknown.

Germline V CDR1 and CDR2: LNHDA, SQIVND (reference sequence). The V end lost 4 bases, the J end lost 4 bases, and 11 bases lay between the germline ends. The length of the CDR3 is 14 residues. Both subsets, CD45RA+ naive and CD45RA-negative memory, were split from the CD4+ cells. The TCR originated in a man between 18 and 35 years old in good health. Some clones in this sample may be carry-over from other donors' samples. The chain is built from TRBV19 and TRBJ1-5, with no clear D. The specimen was naive CD4+ T cells from PBMCs. Subset meaning: CD45RA+ positively selected. The CDR3 bases are TGTGCCAGTAGTACCCCAGCGGGGAATCAGCCCCAGCATTTT. It codes for CASSTPAGNQPQHF.